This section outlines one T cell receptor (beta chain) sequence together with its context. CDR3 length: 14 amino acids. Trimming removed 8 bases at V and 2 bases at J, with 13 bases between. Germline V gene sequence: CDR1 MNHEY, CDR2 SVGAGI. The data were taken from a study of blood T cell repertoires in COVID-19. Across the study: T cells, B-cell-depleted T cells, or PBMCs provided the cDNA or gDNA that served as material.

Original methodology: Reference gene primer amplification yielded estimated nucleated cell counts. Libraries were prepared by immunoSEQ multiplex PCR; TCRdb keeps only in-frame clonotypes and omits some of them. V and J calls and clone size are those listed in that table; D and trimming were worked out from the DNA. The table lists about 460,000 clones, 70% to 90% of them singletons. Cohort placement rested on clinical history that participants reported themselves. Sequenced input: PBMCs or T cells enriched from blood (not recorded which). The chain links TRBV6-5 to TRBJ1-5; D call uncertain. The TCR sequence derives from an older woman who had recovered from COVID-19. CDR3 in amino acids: CASAEGRGNQPQHF. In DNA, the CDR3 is TGTGCCAGCGCAGAGGGTCGGGGCAATCAGCCCCAGCATTTT.